A single sample gave rise to the 27 T cell receptor beta chains below, sequenced in a study of control samples from healthy donors and cancer patients. The data were produced by immunoSEQ multiplex PCR, yet TCRdb's version contains in-frame clones alone and is incomplete. In the table there are 70,000 to 75,000 clones, approximately 94% of which are singletons. Sequenced input: blood. Receptors originate from a woman aged 30 to 39 in good health.

The J gene is TRBJ1-5, the V gene TRBV28; 9 bases match TRBD1. The CDR3 spans 14 residues. J gave up 7 bases and V 4 bases, and 5 bases lay outside the gene matches. The germline CDR1 and CDR2 sequences are MDHEN and SYDVKM. CDR3 DNA: TGTGCCAGCAGTTACGGGACAGGGTCACAGCCCCAGCATTTT. Protein product: CASSYGTGSQPQHF.

The chain carries TRBV18 and TRBJ1-5, with TRBD1 identical over 7 bases. This CDR3 is 15 amino acids long. V gave up 3 bases and J gave up 1 base; unmatched junction bases: 3. Germline V gene data show CDR1 as KGHSH and CDR2 as LQKENI. The CDR3 spells CASSPGQISNQPQHF. The DNA for the CDR3 is TGTGCCAGCTCACCGGGACAGATAAGCAATCAGCCCCAGCATTTT.

This chain connects TRBV3-1 (or the pseudogene TRBV3-2) to TRBJ2-3; a possible D gene is TRBD2 (7 bases). This CDR3 has 15 residues. V was shortened by 4 bases and J by 5 bases, with 16 bases between the two germline ends. CDR1 and CDR2 (germline): LGHDT, YNNKEL (reference sequence). DNA for the CDR3: TGTGCCAGCAGCCCCAGGGGAGGGCAACAAGATACGCAGTATTTT. It is translated as CASSPRGGQQDTQYF.

This clone is a singleton in its sample. This chain uses TRBV18 with TRBJ1-1, with 7 bases lining up with TRBD1. CDR1 is KGHSH and CDR2 is LQKENI in the germline V gene. V dropped 6 bases and J dropped 5; count of bases not matched to a gene: 18. This CDR3 contains 17 residues. CDR3 in amino acids: CASSPSTGLERGTEAFF. CDR3 in DNA: TGTGCCAGCTCTCCCTCGACAGGGCTCGAGAGGGGGACTGAAGCTTTCTTT.

The genes are TRBV27 and TRBJ1-5; no reliable D call. Looked up from germline, CDR1 is MNHEY and CDR2 is SMNVEV (reference sequence). This CDR3 comprises 11 residues. The V end was cut by 2 bases, the J end by 4 bases, with 0 bases between. CDR3: CASSLNQPQHF. DNA of the CDR3: TGTGCCAGCAGTTTAAATCAGCCCCAGCATTTT.

The chain carries TRBV27 and TRBJ1-1, with 9 bases aligning to TRBD1. CDR1 MNHEY and CDR2 SMNVEV come from the germline V gene (reference sequence). The CDR3 extends over 14 amino acids. V gave up 6 bases and J gave up 3 bases; unmatched junction bases: 5. CDR3 sequence reads: CASSTGGFDTEAFF. The CDR3 bases are TGTGCCAGCAGCACAGGGGGCTTCGACACTGAAGCTTTCTTT.

The chain is built from TRBV9 and TRBJ2-3; 8 bases are a match to TRBD2. The germline V gene has CDR1 SGDLS and CDR2 YYNGEE. This CDR3 is built from 17 residues. V shed 6 bases, J shed 0 bases, and the junction held 12 bases outside the gene matches. The CDR3 loop is CASTPGQRGISTDTQYF. DNA of the CDR3: TGTGCCAGCACCCCTGGTCAGCGGGGGATAAGCACAGATACGCAGTATTTT.

The gene calls are TRBV18 and TRBJ1-2; D gene ambiguous. CDR3 length: 12 residues. Germline V gene data show CDR1 as KGHSH and CDR2 as LQKENI. The germline V and J ends were trimmed by 6 bases and 4 bases, with 9 bases remaining between them. CDR3 sequence reads: CASSERPYGYTF. The CDR3 nucleotides read TGTGCCAGCTCCGAAAGGCCCTATGGCTACACCTTC.

The chain combines TRBV4-2 with TRBJ1-4, with D hard to call. The ends were cut back, 0 bases at V and 8 bases at J, with 7 bases in the middle. The CDR3 has 13 amino acids. Germline CDR1 is LGHNA and CDR2 is YNFKEQ. Here the CDR3 DNA reads TGTGCCAGCAGCCAAGACATGGGGGAAAAACTGTTTTTT. Protein sequence: CASSQDMGEKLFF.

The rearrangement joins TRBV15 to TRBJ1-1, with 12 bases matching TRBD1. CDR1 and CDR2 from the germline V gene are LNHNV and YYDKDF (reference sequence). Trimming at V came to 3 bases and at J to 5 bases, leaving 4 bases not matched to a gene. This CDR3 contains 15 residues. CDR3 DNA sequence: TGTGCCACCAGCAGCGGGACAGGGGGCCGTACTGAAGCTTTCTTT. Translating gives CATSSGTGGRTEAFF.

The chain joins TRBV30 to TRBJ2-2; D ambiguous. This CDR3 comprises 16 residues. Trimming stripped 3 bases from V and 1 base from J, with 15 bases between. CDR1 GTSNPN and CDR2 SVGIG come from the germline V gene (reference sequence). The CDR3 DNA is TGTGCCTGGAGAAGGTCCGAGACACTGAACACCGGGGAGCTGTTTTTT. Translation: CAWRRSETLNTGELFF.

V usage is TRBV4-1 and J usage is TRBJ2-5; a weak D match, TRBD1 (6 bases). Looked up from germline, CDR1 is MGHRA and CDR2 is YSYEKL. The CDR3 has 16 amino acids. V shed 0 bases and J shed 2 bases, with 13 bases lying between them. CDR3 loop: CASSQEGNRAQETQYF. The CDR3 DNA reads as TGCGCCAGCAGCCAAGAAGGAAACAGGGCGCAAGAGACCCAGTACTTC.

The chain links TRBV5-1 to TRBJ2-5; D is unclear. The CDR3 runs to 13 residues. V lost 1 base, J lost 2 bases, and 6 bases lay in between. From germline, CDR1 is SGHRS and CDR2 YFSETQ. The CDR3 here is CASSLLGQETQYF. The CDR3 DNA reads TGCGCCAGCAGCTTGTTGGGGCAAGAGACCCAGTACTTC.

This sequence joins TRBV7-2 and TRBJ1-2; TRBD1 aligns across 7 bases. CDR1 and CDR2 from the germline V gene are SGHTA and FQGNSA. The V gene end was trimmed by 5 bases and the J gene end by 2 bases; junction bases not matched to a gene: 14. CDR3 length: 17 amino acids. CDR3 bases: TGTGCCAGCAGCCTACCCGTGGGGCGACAGGGAAACTATGGCTACACCTTC. It encodes CASSLPVGRQGNYGYTF.

This clone was counted once. The chain uses TRBV27 and TRBJ1-1; no definite D call. The V gene lost 6 bases and the J gene lost 3 bases, with 26 bases spanning the gap. Per germline, CDR1 MNHEY and CDR2 SMNVEV (reference sequence). The CDR3 runs 18 residues. The CDR3 is CASRVFGLGSYEDTEAFF. As DNA, the CDR3 is TGTGCCAGCAGAGTTTTCGGGCTAGGGAGTTATGAAGACACTGAAGCTTTCTTT.

The rearrangement links TRBV5-4 to TRBJ1-2; unclear D gene. This CDR3 comprises 13 residues. Trimming removed 4 bases from V and 2 bases from J, with 9 bases in between. CDR1 is SGHNT, CDR2 YYREEE, per germline (reference sequence). CDR3 in DNA: TGTGCCAGCAGCCCGGAGGACAACTATGGCTACACCTTC. It codes for CASSPEDNYGYTF.

The chain recombines TRBV6-2 or TRBV6-3 with TRBJ2-3; D ambiguous. CDR3 size: 14 residues. Between the trimmed V and J ends, which lost 2 bases and 3 bases, there was a span of 9 bases. The germline CDR1 and CDR2 sequences are MNHEY and SVGEGT. This CDR3 is CASSYGGETDTQYF. In nucleotides, the CDR3 is TGTGCCAGCAGTTACGGCGGTGAAACAGATACGCAGTATTTT.

This sequence joins TRBV19 and TRBJ1-2, with 10 nucleotides matching TRBD1. Germline CDR1 is LNHDA and CDR2 is SQIVND (reference sequence). The CDR3 consists of 13 residues. With 6 bases clipped from V and 8 bases from J, the junction kept 6 bases outside the gene matches. CDR3 DNA: TGTGCCAGTAGACCCGGGACAGGGGTCGGCTACACCTTC. Protein: CASRPGTGVGYTF.

The chain combines TRBV4-1 with TRBJ2-7, with 7 bases identical to TRBD1. Trimming at V came to 1 base and at J to 3 bases, leaving 12 bases not matched to a gene. The germline CDR1 and CDR2 sequences are MGHRA and YSYEKL. This CDR3 region has 17 residues. CDR3 region: CASSQGPRQGRLYEQYV. The CDR3 nucleotides read TGCGCCAGCAGCCAAGGCCCAAGACAGGGCCGTCTCTACGAGCAGTACGTC.

The gene calls are TRBV3-1 (or the pseudogene TRBV3-2) and TRBJ1-6; the match to TRBD1 covers 8 bases. V was clipped by 3 bases and J by 7 bases; unmatched bases: 2. The CDR3 runs 14 residues. Germline V gene lookup returns CDR1 LGHDT and CDR2 YNNKEL (reference sequence). Here the CDR3 reads CASSQGQENSPLHF. Here the CDR3 DNA reads TGTGCCAGCAGCCAGGGACAGGAGAATTCACCCCTCCACTTT.

The chain couples TRBV5-4 to TRBJ2-7; no definite D call. Looked up from germline, CDR1 is SGHNT and CDR2 is YYREEE (reference sequence). With 10 bases removed from V and 3 bases from J, the gap between germline ends came to 20 bases. CDR3 size: 14 residues. The CDR3 reads CAPVTGVLRYEQYF. The CDR3 coding sequence is TGTGCCCCAGTGACTGGGGTCCTCCGCTACGAGCAGTACTTC. Filled out from reference TRBV5-4 and TRBJ2-7, the complete variable domain reads ETGVTQSPTHLIKTRGQQVTLRCSSQSGHNTVSWYQQALGQGPQFIFQYYREEENGRGNFPPRFSGLQFPNYSSELNVNALELDDSALYLCAPVTGVLRYEQYFGPGTRLTVT.

This sequence joins TRBV2 and TRBJ2-1, with TRBD2 matching over 13 bases. V lost 10 bases, J lost 8 bases, and 8 bases stayed unmatched. The CDR3 consists of 14 residues. From germline, CDR1 is SNHLY and CDR2 FYNNEI. The CDR3 loop reads CAISGTSGVDEQFF. The CDR3 DNA reads as TGTGCCATCTCCGGGACTAGCGGGGTCGATGAGCAGTTCTTC. The full variable domain, in which reference TRBV2 and TRBJ2-1 provide the parts outside the CDR3, is EPEVTQTPSHQVTQMGQEVILRCVPISNHLYFYWYRQILGQKVEFLVSFYNNEISEKSEIFDDQFSVERPDGSNFTLKIRSTKLEDSAMYFCAISGTSGVDEQFFGPGTRLTVL.

This sequence joins TRBV25-1 and TRBJ1-2; the match to TRBD1 covers 7 bases. Germline CDR1 is MGHDK and CDR2 is SYGVNS. This CDR3 comprises 16 residues. The ends lost 3 bases at V and 8 bases at J; junction bases unmatched: 15. DNA for the CDR3: TGTGCCAGCAGTGACGCTAGACAGGGTACGCCGGCAGGCTACACCTTC. It specifies CASSDARQGTPAGYTF.

This sequence joins TRBV13 and TRBJ2-7; 7 bases fit TRBD1. The length of the CDR3 is 12 residues. Looked up from germline, CDR1 is PRHDT and CDR2 is FYEKMQ (reference sequence). The CDR3 loop reads CASSQGQTAFRV. CDR3 DNA: TGTGCCAGCAGCCAGGGACAGACCGCCTTCCGGGTC.

This clone occurred once. The chain links TRBV7-2 to TRBJ2-1, with D hard to call. In germline, CDR1 is SGHTA, CDR2 FQGNSA. The length of the CDR3 is 15 residues. The V gene lost 1 base and the J gene lost 1 base, with 8 bases spanning the gap. DNA of the CDR3: TGTGCCAGCAGCTTAGATCAGGTTTCCTACAATGAGCAGTTCTTC. Translating gives CASSLDQVSYNEQFF.

This sequence joins TRBV9 and TRBJ2-1; 12 positions agree with TRBD2. The CDR3 loop spans 17 amino acids. Trimming at V came to 0 bases and at J to 7 bases, leaving 8 bases not matched to a gene. Germline lookup yields CDR1 SGDLS and CDR2 YYNGEE. The DNA for the CDR3 is TGTGCCAGCAGCGTAGAATCCCGGCTAGCGGGGGGGAATGAGCAGTTCTTC. This sequence encodes CASSVESRLAGGNEQFF.

The chain is built from TRBV12-3 or TRBV12-4 and TRBJ2-3; D uncertain. V lost 5 bases and J lost 6, with 6 bases in between. This CDR3 region has 11 residues. The CDR3 loop reads CASSVGDTQYF. The CDR3 DNA sequence: TGTGCCAGCAGTGTAGGGGATACGCAGTATTTT.